These 9 T cell receptor beta chains were all obtained from the same sample, sequenced in a study of PD-1 blockade in classical Hodgkin lymphoma. Described time point: cycle 4 day 1 (C4D1), after 5 to 7 weeks of nivolumab. Brentuximab vedotin exposure varied, and every patient relapsed after autologous stem cell transplantation. TCRdb's table, derived via immunoSEQ multiplex PCR, lists solely in-frame clones and lacks some. This sample has around 40,000 clones, with about 80% found just once. The specimen comprised peripheral blood mononuclear cells (PBMCs), sampled before the fourth cycle of nivolumab. The receptors come from a human donor with classical Hodgkin lymphoma.

The gene calls are TRBV5-1 and TRBJ2-7; D not certain. Germline-derived CDR1 and CDR2 are SGHRS and YFSETQ. V was cut by 2 bases and J by 4 bases, with 16 bases left in between. The CDR3 has 15 amino acids. The CDR3 nucleotides are TGCGCCAGCAGCTTACTGTCAGGTTCTTTGTACGAGCAGTACTTC. It encodes CASSLLSGSLYEQYF.

The gene calls are TRBV7-8 and TRBJ2-7; D is unresolved. The V and J ends lost 1 base and 9 bases respectively, with 7 bases between them. The CDR3 covers 11 residues. Looked up from germline, CDR1 is SGHVS and CDR2 is FQNEAQ. CDR3 sequence (DNA): TGTGCCAGCAGCTTAGGATGGCTGCAGTACTTC. Its translation is CASSLGWLQYF.

J is TRBJ2-7 and V is TRBV6-5; D ambiguous. Germline CDR1 and CDR2: MNHEY and SVGAGI. CDR3 size: 12 residues. The ends were cut back, 5 bases at V and 4 bases at J, with 9 bases in the middle. CDR3 sequence (DNA): TGTGCCAGCAGTCCAAGTGATTACGAGCAGTACTTC. This encodes CASSPSDYEQYF.

The J gene is TRBJ2-3, the V gene TRBV19, with D perhaps TRBD2 (6 bases). The CDR3 loop spans 13 amino acids. Germline CDR1 is LNHDA and CDR2 is SQIVND (reference sequence). Trimming shortened V by 8 bases and J by 1 base, and 10 bases separated the two germline ends. The CDR3 region has the DNA TGTGCCAGTGCACCGGGAGGCACAGATACGCAGTATTTT. This encodes CASAPGGTDTQYF.

For the CDR3, the DNA is TGTGCCAGCAGCTCAGGACAGGGGGCGCGGTACGAGCAGTACTTC. Its translation is CASSSGQGARYEQYF. The genes are TRBV5-4 and TRBJ2-7, with TRBD1 identical over 11 bases. The CDR3 sequence is 15 residues long. Trimming took 3 bases from V and 4 from J; bases not matched to a gene: 6. Per germline, CDR1 SGHNT and CDR2 YYREEE (reference sequence). Drawing the rest from reference TRBV5-4 and TRBJ2-7, the complete variable domain is ETGVTQSPTHLIKTRGQQVTLRCSSQSGHNTVSWYQQALGQGPQFIFQYYREEENGRGNFPPRFSGLQFPNYSSELNVNALELDDSALYLCASSSGQGARYEQYFGPGTRLTVT.

The rearrangement joins TRBV7-2 to TRBJ1-5; D is uncertain. V shed 3 bases and J shed 6 bases, with 6 bases lying between them. This CDR3 contains 12 residues. The germline V gene has CDR1 SGHTA and CDR2 FQGNSA. In nucleotides, the CDR3 is TGTGCCAGCAGCTTTCCTGCTCAGCCCCAGCATTTT. Protein product: CASSFPAQPQHF.

The V gene is TRBV5-1, the J gene TRBJ2-2, with 7 bases lining up with TRBD1. Unmatched junction bases numbered 3, after V lost 5 bases and J lost 5 bases. The CDR3 totals 13 residues. CDR1 is SGHRS, CDR2 YFSETQ, per germline. The CDR3 sequence: CASRPGGTGELFF. In nucleotides, the CDR3 is TGCGCCAGCAGACCAGGGGGAACCGGGGAGCTGTTTTTT.

The table lists this clone with a few counts. The V gene is TRBV27, the J gene TRBJ1-1; the D gene is possibly TRBD1 (6 bases). Germline CDR1 is MNHEY and CDR2 is SMNVEV (reference sequence). V lost 2 bases to trimming and J lost 7 bases, with 17 bases between them. CDR3 length: 15 amino acids. The CDR3: CASSLGRGGRYEAFF. CDR3 coding DNA: TGTGCCAGCAGTTTAGGTCGGGGGGGGCGTTATGAAGCTTTCTTT.

This clone was counted a few times. The chain is built from TRBV19 and TRBJ2-7; D is possibly TRBD1 (5 bases). V shed 5 bases and J shed 9 bases, with 17 bases lying between them. Looked up from germline, CDR1 is LNHDA and CDR2 is SQIVND (reference sequence). The CDR3 is 13 amino acids. CDR3 residues: CASSQDTDGVQYF. The CDR3, as DNA: TGTGCCAGTAGTCAGGACACGGATGGAGTGCAGTACTTC. Variable domain in full (rest from reference TRBV19 and TRBJ2-7): DGGITQSPKYLFRKEGQNVTLSCEQNLNHDAMYWYRQDPGQGLRLIYYSQIVNDFQKGDIAEGYSVSREKKESFPLTVTSAQKNPTAFYLCASSQDTDGVQYFGPGTRLTVT.